The T cell receptor beta chain under discussion was sequenced for a study of T cells in Graves' hyperthyroidism and ophthalmopathy. The study, taken as a whole, reports: Ophthalmopathy onset followed model prediction by a median around 6.6 months.

The CDR3 consists of 15 residues. Germline-derived CDR1 and CDR2 are KGHSH and LQKENI. Losses at the gene ends were 3 bases for V and 3 bases for J; bases not matched to a gene: 4. Amplification of TCR beta CDR3 regions used RNA as the template. The HTBI primer set served for first-round RT-PCR of the TCR CDR3. MiXCR, applied by TCRdb to the multiplex PCR reads, yields one record per CDR3 protein. The profile shows about 760,000 distinct CDR3 sequences, approximately 36% of them singletons. Regarding this clonotype: Its antigen is unidentified.

V gene TRBV18 combines with J gene TRBJ1-1, with TRBD1 matching 10 bases. This receptor was obtained from a woman aged 40 to 50 with Graves' hyperthyroidism. Sequenced input: blood. The CDR3 coding sequence is TGTGCCAGCTCACCCGCGACAGGGGGCTACACTGAAGCTTTCTTT. Encoded protein: CASSPATGGYTEAFF.